This TCR beta chain was captured by sequencing in a study of OX40 agonist ivuxolimab in advanced cancers. Study-wide context: Participants could have had prior anti-PD-1, anti-PD-L1 or anti-CTLA-4 therapy, and around 40% had some.

Broader study findings: No antigen was identified for the clonally expanded peripheral T cells.

Germline V lookup: CDR1 LGHNA, CDR2 YSLEER. V shed 1 base, J shed 4 bases, and the junction held 3 bases outside the gene matches. The CDR3 spans 15 residues. Libraries were prepared by immunoSEQ multiplex PCR; TCRdb keeps only in-frame clonotypes and omits some of them. The sample has under 25,000 clones; more than 80% are singletons. Concerning this clone: Its specificity is not known.

V and J are TRBV4-3 and TRBJ2-5; 10 bases fit TRBD2. This TCR was sampled from an adult with an advanced solid tumor such as melanoma, head and neck, liver or kidney cancer. Sequences were derived from CD4+ or CD8+ T cells sorted from blood, sampled in a trial of the OX40 agonist ivuxolimab. CDR3 bases: TGCGCCAGCAGCCAAGGTGGACTAGCGGCAGAGACCCAGTACTTC. Translation gives CASSQGGLAAETQYF.